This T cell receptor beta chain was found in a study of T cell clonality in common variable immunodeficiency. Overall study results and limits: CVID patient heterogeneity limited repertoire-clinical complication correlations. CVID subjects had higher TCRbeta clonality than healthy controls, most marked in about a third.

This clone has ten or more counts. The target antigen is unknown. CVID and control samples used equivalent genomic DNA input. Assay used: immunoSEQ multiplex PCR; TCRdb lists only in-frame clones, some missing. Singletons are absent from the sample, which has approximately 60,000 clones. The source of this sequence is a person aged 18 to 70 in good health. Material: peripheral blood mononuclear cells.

Partial CDR3 DNA: TGTGCCAGCAGTGAAGTAGGGGTAGAGACC. It codes for CASSEVGVET. The CDR3 in its entirety is CASSEVGVETQYF. The chain recombines TRBV6-1 with TRBJ2-5; D perhaps matches TRBD1 (5 bases). The read gets to within 3 residues of the CDR3 end, and the germline J gene fills in the rest. Germline V CDR1 and CDR2: MNHNS, SASEGT. V lost 1 base, J lost 4 bases, and 7 bases lay in between. The CDR3 sequence is 13 residues long.